This TCR beta chain was sequenced during a study of cytotoxic CD8 clonotypes in ibrutinib-treated CLL. This CDR3 contains 15 residues. CDR1 and CDR2 from the germline V gene are MNHEY and SVGAGI. The ends were cut back, 2 bases at V and 4 bases at J, with 12 bases in the middle. Turning to this clone: Its antigen is currently unknown.

Findings and limits, study-wide: Baseline levels were approached again at progression, after clonality had risen at ibrutinib response.

This table comes from immunoSEQ multiplex PCR, and its TCRdb copy is limited to in-frame clones, with some not included. The table includes about 40,000 clones, under 80% detected once. The chain couples TRBV6-5 to TRBJ1-5, with D hard to call. Sample: PBMCs, taken at disease progression, from a patient treated with ibrutinib. This receptor was taken from a human donor with chronic lymphocytic leukemia. CDR3 nucleotides: TGTGCCAGCAGTTACAGTGAGTCTCTAAATCAGCCCCAGCATTTT. This encodes CASSYSESLNQPQHF.